The 29 T cell receptor beta chains below come from one sample, sequenced in a study of shared clonotypes between healthy human individuals. Sequencing was performed with immunoSEQ multiplex PCR; in TCRdb, only in-frame clones are kept and a portion is missing. The sample lists 80,000 to 100,000 clones, almost 70% seen once, with approximately 50% in the top ten. The specimen sequenced was memory CD8+ T cells sorted from blood. The subset was: CD45RO+ cells pooled with CCR7-negative TemRA cells. These receptors were obtained from a man between 25 and 39 years old in good health.

The genes are TRBV11-2 and TRBJ2-1; D not certain. CDR1 and CDR2 from the germline V gene are SGHAT and FQNNGV. Trimming shortened V by 0 bases and J by 12 bases, and 9 bases separated the two germline ends. This CDR3 has 12 residues. The CDR3 coding sequence is TGTGCCAGCAGCTTAGAGGGCACTTTGCAGTTCTTC. Protein sequence: CASSLEGTLQFF. The full variable domain, rest sourced from reference TRBV11-2 and TRBJ2-1, is EAGVAQSPRYKIIEKRQSVAFWCNPISGHATLYWYQQILGQGPKLLIQFQNNGVVDDSQLPKDRFSAERLKGVDSTLKIQPAKLEDSAVYLCASSLEGTLQFFGPGTRLTVL.

The V gene is TRBV28, the J gene TRBJ2-2; 10 bases are shared with TRBD1. This CDR3 has 15 residues. Looked up from germline, CDR1 is MDHEN and CDR2 is SYDVKM. V was clipped by 8 bases and J by 5 bases; unmatched bases: 8. The CDR3 reads CASVFSDRGTGELFF. CDR3 DNA sequence: TGTGCCAGCGTATTTTCGGACAGGGGGACCGGGGAGCTGTTTTTT.

This chain uses TRBV7-9 with TRBJ2-3; D is uncertain. CDR1 and CDR2 from the germline V gene are SEHNR and FQNEAQ (reference sequence). V lost 1 base and J lost 1, with 15 bases in between. The CDR3 contains 17 residues. CDR3 nucleotides: TGTGCCAGCAGCTTAGTGCTTGGGCATCGAGGCACAGATACGCAGTATTTT. Its translation is CASSLVLGHRGTDTQYF.

There are a few counts of this clone. V is TRBV4-1 and J is TRBJ2-3; 8 bases fit TRBD2. The CDR3 is made up of 15 amino acids. Germline V gene sequence: CDR1 MGHRA, CDR2 YSYEKL. V lost 4 bases, J lost 6 bases, and 9 bases stayed unmatched. The CDR3 loop reads CASSPQREFADTQYF. In DNA, the CDR3 is TGCGCCAGCAGCCCCCAGCGGGAGTTTGCGGATACGCAGTATTTT.

The chain employs TRBV9 and TRBJ2-3, with D perhaps TRBD1 (5 bases). Trimming took off 3 bases at V and 4 bases at J, with 21 bases between the two ends. Germline CDR1 reads SGDLS; CDR2 reads YYNGEE. This CDR3 contains 17 residues. CDR3 sequence (DNA): TGTGCCAGCAGCGGACCTTTTGGGCAGGTAGGGGCAGATACGCAGTATTTT. Its translation: CASSGPFGQVGADTQYF. Together with reference TRBV9 and TRBJ2-3, the CDR3 gives the full variable domain: DSGVTQTPKHLITATGQRVTLRCSPRSGDLSVYWYQQSLDQGLQFLIQYYNGEERAKGNILERFSAQQFPDLHSELNLSSLELGDSALYFCASSGPFGQVGADTQYFGPGTRLTVL.

The chain uses TRBV28 and TRBJ1-1; D gene uncertain. V was pared by 9 bases and J by 11 bases, with 7 bases between. Per germline, CDR1 MDHEN and CDR2 SYDVKM. This CDR3 region has 8 residues. The CDR3 is CASFEAFF. The CDR3 nucleotides read TGTGCCAGTTTTGAGGCTTTCTTT.

V and J are TRBV5-1 and TRBJ2-3; TRBD2 is a possible D gene (5 bases). The CDR3 has 16 residues. V dropped 1 base and J dropped 3 bases, with 15 bases sitting between them. CDR1 and CDR2 from the germline V gene are SGHRS and YFSETQ. CDR3 residues: CASSLTGFGATDTQYF. The CDR3 DNA follows: TGCGCCAGCAGCTTGACGGGGTTTGGTGCGACAGATACGCAGTATTTT. The variable domain in full, completed from reference TRBV5-1 and TRBJ2-3, reads KAGVTQTPRYLIKTRGQQVTLSCSPISGHRSVSWYQQTPGQGLQFLFEYFSETQRNKGNFPGRFSGRQFSNSRSEMNVSTLELGDSALYLCASSLTGFGATDTQYFGPGTRLTVL.

This clone was detected only once. The rearrangement joins TRBV6-6 to TRBJ2-5; possible D gene TRBD2, 7 bases. Germline lookup yields CDR1 MNHNY and CDR2 SVGAGI (reference sequence). Trimming took 7 bases from V and 4 from J, leaving 16 bases between them. This CDR3 has 14 residues. CDR3 residues: CASTRGANTETQYF. CDR3 bases: TGTGCCAGCACCCGGGGGGCCAACACAGAGACCCAGTACTTC.

The chain combines TRBV18 with TRBJ1-2; 8 nucleotides match TRBD1. The junction had 10 bases not matched to a gene; V was cut back by 5 bases and J by 5 bases. Germline lookup yields CDR1 KGHSH and CDR2 LQKENI. The CDR3 is 15 residues long. This CDR3 reads CASSSRTGWGYGYTF. DNA for the CDR3: TGTGCCAGCTCATCCCGGACAGGGTGGGGATATGGCTACACCTTC.

The count of this clone is one. V and J are TRBV5-4 and TRBJ2-2, with D possibly TRBD2 on 6 matching bases. The CDR3 sequence is 13 residues long. The V gene's germline CDR1 is SGHNT and CDR2 YYREEE (reference sequence). V lost 1 base and J 7 bases, leaving 8 bases between the germline ends. This CDR3 is CASSLLAVGELFF. CDR3 nucleotides: TGTGCCAGCAGCTTGTTAGCGGTCGGGGAGCTGTTTTTT.

There are many counts of this clone. The gene calls are TRBV27 and TRBJ2-7; D tentatively fits TRBD1 or TRBD2 (6 bases each). CDR3 length: 11 amino acids. V was shortened by 7 bases and J by 6 bases, with 10 bases between the two germline ends. The germline CDR1 and CDR2 sequences are MNHEY and SMNVEV (reference sequence). The CDR3 loop is CASKGGREQYF. DNA for the CDR3: TGTGCCAGCAAGGGGGGCCGCGAGCAGTACTTC.

This rearrangement joins TRBV19 to TRBJ2-7; no clear D gene. Deletions cut 7 bases from V and 5 bases from J, with 18 bases between. Germline CDR1 and CDR2: LNHDA and SQIVND (reference sequence). This CDR3 contains 14 residues. CDR3 loop: CASKSEPSRHEQYF. The CDR3, as DNA: TGTGCCAGTAAAAGCGAGCCATCACGGCACGAGCAGTACTTC.

This clone was seen just once. This rearrangement joins TRBV10-3 to TRBJ2-2; 11 nucleotides match TRBD1. This CDR3 is built from 16 residues. CDR1 is ENHRY, CDR2 SYGVKD, per germline. Trimming at V came to 6 bases and at J to 5 bases, leaving 8 bases not matched to a gene. The CDR3 DNA sequence: TGTGCCATCAGGCTGGACAGGGGGCTATTAACCGGGGAGCTGTTTTTT. Its protein product is CAIRLDRGLLTGELFF.

The rearrangement links TRBV28 to TRBJ2-1; 13 bases line up with TRBD2. Looked up from germline, CDR1 is MDHEN and CDR2 is SYDVKM. The length of the CDR3 is 16 residues. Germline trimming cut 6 bases from V and 8 bases from J; bases unmatched to any gene: 10. This chain's CDR3 is CASRRAGTSGKDEQFF. CDR3 coding DNA: TGTGCCAGCAGGAGGGCAGGGACTAGCGGGAAAGATGAGCAGTTCTTC.

The J gene is TRBJ2-7, the V gene TRBV6-5; D uncertain. The germline CDR1 and CDR2 sequences are MNHEY and SVGAGI. The CDR3 has 15 amino acids. Trimming removed 4 bases at V and 0 bases at J, with 13 bases between. This chain's CDR3 is CASSSDGWASYEQYF. CDR3 coding DNA: TGTGCCAGCAGTTCCGACGGGTGGGCCTCCTACGAGCAGTACTTC.

The chain combines TRBV19 with TRBJ2-1; TRBD2 might be the D (5 bases). Germline CDR1 reads LNHDA; CDR2 reads SQIVND (reference sequence). Trimming shortened V by 0 bases and J by 7 bases, and 13 bases separated the two germline ends. This CDR3 is built from 15 residues. The CDR3 here is CASSIDRAEVNEQFF. CDR3 DNA: TGTGCCAGTAGTATAGATCGGGCGGAGGTAAATGAGCAGTTCTTC.

This clone was seen at least ten times. The chain employs TRBV6-1 and TRBJ2-1; 12 bases line up with TRBD2. Germline lookup yields CDR1 MNHNS and CDR2 SASEGT. The V segment lost 4 bases and the J segment 4 bases; nucleotides outside the gene matches: 2. This CDR3 region has 15 residues. CDR3 amino acids: CASSGGTSGYNEQFF. The DNA for the CDR3 is TGTGCCAGCAGTGGAGGGACTAGCGGGTACAATGAGCAGTTCTTC.

This clone was detected once. This chain joins TRBV10-1 and TRBJ1-2; D uncertain. CDR1 is WNHNN and CDR2 is SYGVQD in the germline V gene (reference sequence). The CDR3 loop spans 13 amino acids. Trimming cost V 0 bases and J 6 bases, with 8 bases left between them. CDR3 in DNA: TGCGCCAGCAGTGAGTCAGGTCGCAATGGCTACACCTTC. It translates to CASSESGRNGYTF.

V gene TRBV5-6 combines with J gene TRBJ1-1; D perhaps matches TRBD1 (5 bases). CDR1 and CDR2 from the germline V gene are SGHDT and YYEEEE. The CDR3 length is 15 residues. Deletions cut 3 bases from V and 3 bases from J, with 15 bases between. CDR3 sequence: CASSSGLLGDTEAFF. Written as DNA, the CDR3 is TGTGCCAGCAGCTCGGGACTCCTGGGGGACACTGAAGCTTTCTTT. The full variable domain, its missing parts supplied by reference TRBV5-6 and TRBJ1-1, is DAGVTQSPTHLIKTRGQQVTLRCSPKSGHDTVSWYQQALGQGPQFIFQYYEEEERQRGNFPDRFSGHQFPNYSSELNVNALLLGDSALYLCASSSGLLGDTEAFFGQGTRLTVV.

The chain uses TRBV10-3 and TRBJ2-1; 10 bases map to TRBD2. The CDR3 is 15 residues long. In germline, CDR1 is ENHRY, CDR2 SYGVKD. V gave up 6 bases and J gave up 2 bases; unmatched junction bases: 4. For the CDR3, the DNA is TGTGCCATCAGAGCCGGGACTAGCGCCTACAATGAGCAGTTCTTC. Translated, it gives CAIRAGTSAYNEQFF.

This sequence joins TRBV5-6 and TRBJ1-4; D is ambiguous. Germline values: CDR1 SGHDT, CDR2 YYEEEE. The CDR3 spans 16 residues. The V gene lost 0 bases and the J gene lost 0 bases, with 9 bases spanning the gap. The CDR3 here is CASSLDAAATNEKLFF. CDR3 nucleotides: TGTGCCAGCAGCTTGGATGCGGCTGCAACTAATGAAAAACTGTTTTTT.

This chain connects TRBV4-1 to TRBJ2-3, with 12 bases matching TRBD2. CDR1 MGHRA and CDR2 YSYEKL come from the germline V gene. With V trimmed by 0 bases and J by 2 bases, 6 bases remained unmatched. CDR3 size: 18 residues. CDR3 residues: CASSQEGGLAGITDTQYF. In nucleotides, the CDR3 is TGCGCCAGCAGCCAAGAAGGAGGACTAGCGGGAATCACAGATACGCAGTATTTT.

The genes are TRBV21-1 and TRBJ1-4. TRBV21-1 is a pseudogene segment. The CDR3 has 11 amino acids. CDR3 nucleotide sequence: TGTGCCAGCAGCAAAAAGGGATCCCCTCCCTTT. Its translation is CASSKKGSPPF.

The gene calls are TRBV2 and TRBJ2-3; 7 nucleotides match TRBD2. There are 18 residues in the CDR3. The germline V gene has CDR1 SNHLY and CDR2 FYNNEI. With 7 bases clipped from V and 0 bases from J, the junction kept 16 bases outside the gene matches. The CDR3, as DNA: TGTGCCAGCACTCTACGACTAGCCAACCGTCATAGCACAGATACGCAGTATTTT. Its translation: CASTLRLANRHSTDTQYF. The full variable domain, completed using reference TRBV2 and TRBJ2-3, is EPEVTQTPSHQVTQMGQEVILRCVPISNHLYFYWYRQILGQKVEFLVSFYNNEISEKSEIFDDQFSVERPDGSNFTLKIRSTKLEDSAMYFCASTLRLANRHSTDTQYFGPGTRLTVL.

This clone came up a few times. This chain connects TRBV9 to TRBJ2-2; perhaps TRBD1 as D (7 bases). The germline V and J ends were trimmed by 0 bases and 7 bases, with 13 bases remaining between them. The V gene's germline CDR1 is SGDLS and CDR2 YYNGEE. The CDR3 has 15 residues. DNA of the CDR3: TGTGCCAGCAGCGTAGTTCCCCAGGGGGGCGGGGAGCTGTTTTTT. Its protein is CASSVVPQGGGELFF. Combining the CDR3 with reference TRBV9 and TRBJ2-2 gives the whole variable domain DSGVTQTPKHLITATGQRVTLRCSPRSGDLSVYWYQQSLDQGLQFLIQYYNGEERAKGNILERFSAQQFPDLHSELNLSSLELGDSALYFCASSVVPQGGGELFFGEGSRLTVL.

This chain uses TRBV28 with TRBJ1-5; D is possibly TRBD1 (5 bases). There are 18 residues in the CDR3. V was shortened by 4 bases and J by 0 bases, with 19 bases between the two germline ends. Looked up from germline, CDR1 is MDHEN and CDR2 is SYDVKM. The CDR3 nucleotides read TGTGCCAGCAGTTCCCCAGCACAGGCACACTATAGCAATCAGCCCCAGCATTTT. This gives the protein CASSSPAQAHYSNQPQHF.

The genes are TRBV4-1 and TRBJ2-3; 10 nucleotides agree with TRBD1. There are 17 residues in the CDR3. Per the germline V gene, CDR1 is MGHRA and CDR2 is YSYEKL. With 2 bases clipped from V and 7 bases from J, the junction kept 12 bases outside the gene matches. CDR3 protein: CASSQLFRDRGGYTQYF. For the CDR3, the DNA is TGCGCCAGCAGCCAACTTTTCCGGGACAGGGGAGGGTATACGCAGTATTTT.

The J gene is TRBJ2-2, the V gene TRBV7-9; 12 bases are shared with TRBD2. V trimming: 4 bases; J trimming: 5 bases; junction bases outside the gene matches: 2. The CDR3 runs to 15 residues. The germline gives CDR1 SEHNR, CDR2 FQNEAQ (reference sequence). The CDR3 DNA reads as TGTGCCAGCAGCTCCGGGACTAGCGGGACCGGGGAGCTGTTTTTT. Translated, it gives CASSSGTSGTGELFF.

This sequence joins TRBV15 and TRBJ2-1; TRBD2 matches 8 bases. Germline lookup yields CDR1 LNHNV and CDR2 YYDKDF (reference sequence). The V segment lost 4 bases and the J segment 4 bases; nucleotides outside the gene matches: 6. This CDR3 is built from 15 residues. CDR3 in amino acids: CATSTRLALYNEQFF. CDR3 nucleotide sequence: TGTGCCACCAGCACTCGACTAGCGCTTTACAATGAGCAGTTCTTC.